The clone carrying this T cell receptor beta chain was seen only a few times. Its antigen is currently unknown. Repertoires were generated with immunoSEQ multiplex PCR, while TCRdb's copy carries only in-frame clones and drops some. The table lists 2 million to 2.5 million clones, 80% to 95% of them singletons. This sample is drawn from a study of shared clonotypes between healthy human individuals. Looking at the study overall: Per donor, three plates held CD4 naive cells, three held CD4 memory, two held CD8 naive and one held CD8 memory. Findings and limits, study-wide: All-four-donor shared clonotypes had higher generation probabilities than non-shared clonotypes did.

This CDR3 is 15 amino acids long. The V end lost 0 bases, the J end lost 3 bases, and 10 bases lay between the germline ends. Germline V gene data show CDR1 as SGHRS and CDR2 as YFSETQ. The material sequenced was naive CD4+ T cells from PBMCs. This sample's subset: CD45RA+ positively selected. The rearrangement links TRBV5-1 to TRBJ1-5; D gene uncertain. The clonotype originates from a man aged 18 to 30 in good health. Some clones in this sample may be carry-over from other donors' samples. The CDR3 loop is CASSLESGNNQPQHF. The CDR3 DNA reads as TGCGCCAGCAGCTTGGAATCGGGGAACAATCAGCCCCAGCATTTT.